This T cell receptor beta chain was recovered during a study of radiation and T cells in renal cell carcinoma. Study-wide background: Nephrectomy followed 15 Gy stereotactic body radiation by 4 weeks. Study results and caveats: No pretreatment tumor biopsies were available for baseline clonotypes.

The time point is: baseline pretreatment blood. Treatment defined: 15 Gy SBRT to primary tumor, nephrectomy 4 weeks later. Radiation-treated patients gave blood at baseline, week 2 and week 4. Clear cell pathology was present in this patient's renal cell carcinoma. Regarding this clone: The antigen is unknown.

The assay was immunoSEQ multiplex PCR, and TCRdb's table has in-frame clones only and misses some. This sample has 55,000 to 65,000 clones, with about three quarters found just once. In germline, CDR1 is MNHEY, CDR2 SMNVEV (reference sequence). The CDR3 consists of 11 residues. V gave up 6 bases and J gave up 7 bases, with 6 bases separating them. This chain uses TRBV27 with TRBJ2-2; D gene ambiguous. Sequencing used blood, obtained from a patient whose treatment included radiotherapy and nephrectomy. This sequence originates from a man aged 55 to 70 with renal cell carcinoma. The CDR3 DNA follows: TGTGCCAGCAGAATAAACGGGGAGCTGTTTTTT. This sequence encodes CASRINGELFF.